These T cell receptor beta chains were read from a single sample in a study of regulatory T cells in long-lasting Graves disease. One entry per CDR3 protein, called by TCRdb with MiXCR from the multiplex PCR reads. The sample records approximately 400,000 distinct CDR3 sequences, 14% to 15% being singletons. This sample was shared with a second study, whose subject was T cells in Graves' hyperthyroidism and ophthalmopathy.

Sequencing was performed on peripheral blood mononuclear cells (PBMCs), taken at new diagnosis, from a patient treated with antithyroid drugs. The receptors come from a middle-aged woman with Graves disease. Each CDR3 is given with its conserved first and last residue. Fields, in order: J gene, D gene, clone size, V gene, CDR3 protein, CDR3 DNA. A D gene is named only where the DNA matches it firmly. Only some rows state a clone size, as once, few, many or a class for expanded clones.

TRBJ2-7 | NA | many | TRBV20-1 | CSARDGVASEQYF | TGCAGTGCTAGAGACGGGGTTGCCTCCGAGCAGTACTTC
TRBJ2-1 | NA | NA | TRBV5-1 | CASSLVAESSYNEQFF | TGCGCCAGCAGCTTGGTTGCGGAGAGCTCCTACAATGAGCAGTTCTTC
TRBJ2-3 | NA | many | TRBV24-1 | CATSDFRTSTDTQYF | TGTGCCACCAGTGATTTCCGAACTAGCACAGATACGCAGTATTTT
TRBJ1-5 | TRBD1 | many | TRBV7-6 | CASSSGTGYNQPQHF | TGTGCCAGCAGTTCCGGGACAGGGTACAATCAGCCCCAGCATTTT
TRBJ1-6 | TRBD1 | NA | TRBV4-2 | CASSQANRGNSPLHF | TGTGCCAGCAGCCAAGCCAACAGGGGTAATTCACCCCTCCACTTT
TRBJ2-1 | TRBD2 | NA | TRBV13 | CASSLFPGIFDPSGPTYNEQFF | TGTGCCAGCAGCTTATTTCCGGGGATCTTTGACCCTAGCGGTCCGACCTACAATGAGCAGTTCTTC
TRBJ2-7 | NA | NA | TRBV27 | CASCSAGFAEQYF | TGTGCCAGCTGTTCGGCAGGGTTCGCCGAGCAGTACTTC
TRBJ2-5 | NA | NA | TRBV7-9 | CASSLGDLGTQYF | TGTGCCAGCAGCTTAGGGGACCTGGGGACCCAGTACTTC
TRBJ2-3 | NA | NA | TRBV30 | CAWTSGLPGPDTQYF | TGTGCCTGGACTTCGGGTCTCCCGGGGCCAGATACGCAGTATTTT
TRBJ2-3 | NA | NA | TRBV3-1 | CASSHIAEGGDTQYF | TGTGCCAGCAGCCATATAGCGGAGGGCGGAGATACGCAGTATTTT
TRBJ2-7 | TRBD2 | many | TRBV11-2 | CASSLGSREGPYEQYF | TGTGCCAGCAGCTTAGGTTCGCGGGAGGGCCCCTACGAGCAGTACTTC
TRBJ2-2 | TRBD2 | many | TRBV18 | CASSPDPGLLNTGELFF | TGTGCCAGCTCACCCGATCCGGGACTACTGAACACCGGGGAGCTGTTTTTT
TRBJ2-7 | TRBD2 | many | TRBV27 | CASRASGWSEQYF | TGTGCCAGCAGGGCTAGCGGTTGGAGCGAGCAGTACTTC
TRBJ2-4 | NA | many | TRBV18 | CASSPVDGDIQYF | TGTGCCAGCTCACCCGTGGACGGAGACATTCAGTACTTC
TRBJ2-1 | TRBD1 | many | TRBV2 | CASGEDRGPYNEQFF | TGTGCCAGCGGTGAAGACAGGGGGCCTTACAATGAGCAGTTCTTC
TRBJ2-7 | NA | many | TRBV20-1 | CSAQLLGRESYEQYF | TGCAGTGCTCAACTCCTTGGACGGGAATCCTACGAGCAGTACTTC
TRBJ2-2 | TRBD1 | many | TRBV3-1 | CASSQTGTDTERELFF | TGTGCCAGCAGCCAAACCGGGACAGATACCGAGCGGGAGCTGTTTTTT
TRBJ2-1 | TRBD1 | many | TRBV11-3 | CASSPRSGQVDNEQFF | TGTGCCAGCAGCCCCCGATCGGGACAGGTAGACAATGAGCAGTTCTTC
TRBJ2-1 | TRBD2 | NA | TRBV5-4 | CASSLVGGYYNEQFF | TGTGCCAGCAGCTTGGTGGGGGGGTACTACAATGAGCAGTTCTTC
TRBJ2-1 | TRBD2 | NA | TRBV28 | CASSLGLAGGPSIYNEQFF | TGTGCCAGCAGTCTCGGACTAGCGGGAGGGCCTAGTATCTACAATGAGCAGTTCTTC
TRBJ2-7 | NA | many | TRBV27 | CASSSDTELRNEQYF | TGTGCCAGCAGTTCAGACACTGAGCTGCGAAACGAGCAGTACTTC
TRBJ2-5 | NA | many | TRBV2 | CASSGDQETQYF | TGTGCCAGCAGTGGGGACCAAGAGACCCAGTACTTC
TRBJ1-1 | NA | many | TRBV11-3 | CASSLEGAANTEAFF | TGTGCCAGCAGCTTAGAGGGGGCAGCGAACACTGAAGCTTTCTTT
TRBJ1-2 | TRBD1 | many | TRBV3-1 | CASSVGGTDGYTF | TGTGCCAGCTCCGTAGGGGGCACAGATGGCTACACCTTC
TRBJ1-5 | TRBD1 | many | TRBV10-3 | CAIKDRGDQPQHF | TGTGCCATCAAAGACAGGGGAGATCAGCCCCAGCATTTT
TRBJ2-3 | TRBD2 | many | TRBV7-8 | CASSLDLSGTTQYF | TGTGCCAGCAGCTTAGATCTTAGCGGGACAACGCAGTATTTT
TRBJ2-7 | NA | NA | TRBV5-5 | CASSSSAQGVTIKQYF | TGTGCCAGCAGCTCCTCGGCTCAGGGTGTAACAATCAAGCAGTACTTC